The 12 T cell receptor beta chains presented below share a single source sample, sequenced in a study of blood T cell repertoires in COVID-19 (dated by TCRdb to between 2020 and 2021). To prepare the library, the immunoSEQ multiplex PCR assay was applied. TCRdb took this table from immuneACCESS and kept in-frame rearrangements with V and J called. Such tables lack part of the clones; where checked against another copy, unresolved V genes explain under half of the gap, and the rest is unexplained. For this sample there are around 120,000 clones; over 70% appear just once. The ten largest clones take up about 5.5% of the sample. The sample consisted of peripheral blood. The receptors originated from a man at least 80 years old with active or convalescent COVID-19.

V is TRBV29-1 and J is TRBJ1-2; TRBD1 might be the D (6 bases). Germline lookup yields CDR1 SQVTM and CDR2 ANQGSEA. The V end was cut by 5 bases, the J end by 2 bases, with 12 bases between. This CDR3 comprises 13 residues. The CDR3 DNA is TGCAGCGTTCTCCGGGACACCAACTATGGCTACACCTTC. Translation gives CSVLRDTNYGYTF.

The gene calls are TRBV10-3 and TRBJ1-2; TRBD1 might be the D (5 bases). Germline V lookup: CDR1 ENHRY, CDR2 SYGVKD. This CDR3 spans 13 amino acids. Trimming removed 0 bases at V and 8 bases at J, with 10 bases between. The CDR3 reads CAISESGGEGYTF. The CDR3 DNA is TGTGCCATCAGTGAGTCGGGAGGGGAGGGCTACACCTTC.

The rearrangement joins TRBV6-1 to TRBJ2-1; D is possibly TRBD1 (6 bases). Germline values: CDR1 MNHNS, CDR2 SASEGT. Deletions cut 3 bases from V and 9 bases from J, with 12 bases between. The CDR3 runs to 13 residues. CDR3: CASSDRYRVEQFF. As DNA, the CDR3 is TGTGCCAGCAGTGACCGCTACAGGGTTGAGCAGTTCTTC.

Here the CDR3 DNA reads TGCGCCAGCAGCCTAAGCTATCCGGGGAACACTGAAGCTTTCTTT. This gives the protein CASSLSYPGNTEAFF. The rearrangement links TRBV5-1 to TRBJ1-1, with D hard to call. Trimming stripped 4 bases from V and 1 base from J, with 14 bases between. This CDR3 spans 15 amino acids. The germline CDR1 and CDR2 sequences are SGHRS and YFSETQ.

This chain links TRBV18 with TRBJ1-2, with TRBD1 matching over 7 bases. Trimming took 6 bases from V and 7 from J; bases not matched to a gene: 11. CDR3 size: 14 residues. Germline V gene lookup returns CDR1 KGHSH and CDR2 LQKENI. The CDR3 loop is CASSPQEGAVGYTF. Here the CDR3 DNA reads TGTGCCAGCTCGCCTCAAGAGGGGGCTGTTGGCTACACCTTC.

The gene calls are TRBV15 and TRBJ2-7, with TRBD1 as a possible D gene (6 bases). Germline values: CDR1 LNHNV, CDR2 YYDKDF (reference sequence). The CDR3 runs 14 residues. V was pared by 7 bases and J by 0 bases, with 13 bases between. The CDR3 sequence is CATTDSRRSYEQYF. The DNA of the CDR3 is TGTGCCACCACGGACAGCAGGCGCTCCTACGAGCAGTACTTC.

This chain uses TRBV4-3 with TRBJ2-6; D might be TRBD2 (6 bases). Germline values: CDR1 LGHNA, CDR2 YSLEER. This CDR3 comprises 18 residues. The V end lost 1 base, the J end lost 0 bases, and 13 bases lay between the germline ends. In DNA form, the CDR3 reads TGCGCCAGCAGCCAAGGGAGGCGGGGTCCCTCTGGGGCCAACGTCCTGACTTTC. As protein: CASSQGRRGPSGANVLTF.

This clone showed up just once. The V gene is TRBV4-3, the J gene TRBJ1-1, with TRBD1 matching over 7 bases. Germline CDR1 is LGHNA and CDR2 is YSLEER. V lost 6 bases to trimming and J lost 6 bases; unmatched junction nucleotides: 1. This CDR3 contains 11 residues. Here the CDR3 DNA reads TGCGCCAGCAGGCAGGGGGCTGAAGCTTTCTTT. This codes for CASRQGAEAFF.

The chain combines TRBV28 with TRBJ2-5; D uncertain. CDR3 length: 12 amino acids. Germline CDR1 and CDR2: MDHEN and SYDVKM. Trimming pared 5 bases from V and 4 bases from J, leaving 8 bases between. Here the CDR3 DNA reads TGTGCCAGCAGTGGCCGAGGAGAGACCCAGTACTTC. This sequence encodes CASSGRGETQYF. Using reference TRBV28 and TRBJ2-5 for the parts outside the CDR3, the full variable domain is DVKVTQSSRYLVKRTGEKVFLECVQDMDHENMFWYRQDPGLGLRLIYFSYDVKMKEKGDIPEGYSVSREKKERFSLILESASTNQTSMYLCASSGRGETQYFGPGTRLLVL.

This clone was seen once. V usage is TRBV24-1 and J usage is TRBJ2-3; maybe TRBD1 (6 bases). The CDR3 covers 16 residues. The ends were cut back, 5 bases at V and 6 bases at J, with 20 bases in the middle. CDR1 and CDR2 from the germline V gene are KGHDR and SFDVKD. CDR3 bases: TGTGCCACCAGTGCTCAACGGGATTCAGGGGCCGATACGCAGTATTTT. It translates to CATSAQRDSGADTQYF.

The V gene is TRBV19, the J gene TRBJ2-6; 7 nucleotides line up with TRBD1. V shed 10 bases, J shed 0 bases, and the junction held 18 bases outside the gene matches. CDR1 and CDR2 from the germline V gene are LNHDA and SQIVND (reference sequence). This CDR3 has 19 residues. The CDR3 nucleotides are TGTGCCACCCTTACAGGGGAAGGGAAGGTCTCCTCTGGGGCCAACGTCCTGACTTTC. It encodes CATLTGEGKVSSGANVLTF.

The chain has TRBV7-2 and TRBJ2-5; 12 nucleotides line up with TRBD1. There are 16 residues in the CDR3. CDR1 and CDR2 from the germline V gene are SGHTA and FQGNSA. J lost 5 bases, V lost 5 bases, and 9 bases had no gene match. DNA of the CDR3: TGTGCCAGCAGCCCCCTGGGACAGGGGGCGGGGGAGACCCAGTACTTC. It codes for CASSPLGQGAGETQYF.